The TCR beta chain under discussion was sequenced for a study of molecular identifiers for immune sequencing clone quantification. It was with previously described methods and listed TCR primers that bulk TCR libraries were made. TCRdb recomputed calls from the PCR reads with MiXCR, one row per CDR3 protein. The table includes about 640,000 distinct CDR3 sequences, around 20% detected once. The CDR3 covers 15 residues. Germline V CDR1 and CDR2: SGHAT, FQNNGV. V dropped 1 base and J dropped 3 bases, with 12 bases sitting between them. This clonotype has at least ten counts. No antigen is known for it. Study-wide results and caveats: It was shown that clones above 20 RNA copies held over 97% of effector molecules, but under 1% in naive cells.

The TCR originated in a human donor in good health. Some libraries in this study had Jurkat cell RNA spiked in. V and J are TRBV11-2 and TRBJ1-1; D call uncertain. Sequencing input: naive CD8+ T cells from blood, with Jurkat cell RNA spiked in. Subset denoted: FACS-sorted CD8+CD4-CCR7+CD45RA+ naive T cells. CDR3 in DNA: TGTGCCAGCAGCTTAGCTTTTGGTCCTTACACTGAAGCTTTCTTT. Translating it yields CASSLAFGPYTEAFF.